This entry is about one T cell receptor beta chain. V shed 2 bases and J 3 bases; nucleotides not matched to a gene: 6. The CDR3 runs 15 residues. The germline CDR1 and CDR2 sequences are SQVTM and ANQGSEA. This sample is part of a study of blood T cells in healthy people across ages. It was with a sample-barcoded 5' primer and a J-beta primer mix that a second PCR of roughly 6 to 12 cycles was run. Via MiXCR, TCRdb re-called the 5' RACE reads, giving one row per CDR3 protein. The table lists about 1.4 million distinct CDR3 sequences, 59% of them singletons. The gene calls are TRBV29-1 and TRBJ2-3; 9 nucleotides match TRBD2. The receptor comes from a man between 18 and 35 years old in good health. Material: blood. The CDR3 is CSVEKFAGGTDTQYF. DNA for the CDR3: TGCAGCGTTGAAAAGTTTGCGGGGGGGACAGATACGCAGTATTTT.